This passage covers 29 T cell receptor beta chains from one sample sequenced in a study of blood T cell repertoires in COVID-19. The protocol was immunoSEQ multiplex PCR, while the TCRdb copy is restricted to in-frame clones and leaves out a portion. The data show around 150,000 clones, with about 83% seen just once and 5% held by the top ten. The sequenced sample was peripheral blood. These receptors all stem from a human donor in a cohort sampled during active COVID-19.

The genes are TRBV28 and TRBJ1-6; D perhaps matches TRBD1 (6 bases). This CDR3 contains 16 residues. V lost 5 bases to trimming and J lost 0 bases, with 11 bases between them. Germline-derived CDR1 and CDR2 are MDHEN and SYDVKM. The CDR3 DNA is TGTGCCAGCAGTGGGGGCCTCAACTCCTATAATTCACCCCTCCACTTT. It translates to CASSGGLNSYNSPLHF.

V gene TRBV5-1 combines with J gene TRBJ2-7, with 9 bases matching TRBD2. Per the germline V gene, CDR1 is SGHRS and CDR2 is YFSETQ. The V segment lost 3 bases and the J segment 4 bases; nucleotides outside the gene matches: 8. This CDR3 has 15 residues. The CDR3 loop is CASSWDSGGLYEQYF. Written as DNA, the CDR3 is TGCGCCAGCAGCTGGGACAGCGGGGGGTTGTACGAGCAGTACTTC.

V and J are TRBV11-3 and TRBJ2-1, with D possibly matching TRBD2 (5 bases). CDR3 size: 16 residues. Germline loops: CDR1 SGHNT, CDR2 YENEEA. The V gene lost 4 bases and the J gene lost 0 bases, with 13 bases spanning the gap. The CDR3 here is CASSSLEEGSYNEQFF. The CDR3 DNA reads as TGTGCCAGCAGCTCCCTGGAAGAGGGCTCCTACAATGAGCAGTTCTTC.

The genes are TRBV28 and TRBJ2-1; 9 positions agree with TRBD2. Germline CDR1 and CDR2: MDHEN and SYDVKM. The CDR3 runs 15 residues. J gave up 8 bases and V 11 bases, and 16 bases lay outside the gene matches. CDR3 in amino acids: CAVAVAGGFRDEQFF. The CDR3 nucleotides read TGTGCCGTCGCCGTGGCGGGAGGGTTTAGGGATGAGCAGTTCTTC.

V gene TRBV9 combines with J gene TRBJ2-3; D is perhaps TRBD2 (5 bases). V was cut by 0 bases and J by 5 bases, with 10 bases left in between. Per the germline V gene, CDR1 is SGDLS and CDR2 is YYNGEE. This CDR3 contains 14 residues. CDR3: CASSVVGVGDTQYF. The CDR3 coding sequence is TGTGCCAGCAGCGTAGTCGGGGTGGGAGATACGCAGTATTTT.

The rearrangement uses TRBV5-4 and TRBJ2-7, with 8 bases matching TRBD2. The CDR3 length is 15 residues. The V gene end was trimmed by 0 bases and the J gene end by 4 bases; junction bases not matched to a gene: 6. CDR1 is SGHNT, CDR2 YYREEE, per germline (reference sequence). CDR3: CASSLAGGPRYEQYF. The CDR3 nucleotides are TGTGCCAGCAGCTTGGCGGGAGGGCCTAGGTACGAGCAGTACTTC.

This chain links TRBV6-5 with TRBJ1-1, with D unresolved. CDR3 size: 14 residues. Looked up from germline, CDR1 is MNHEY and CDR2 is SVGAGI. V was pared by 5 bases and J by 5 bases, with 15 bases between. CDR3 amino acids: CASSQTRFGTEAFF. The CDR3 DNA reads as TGTGCCAGCAGTCAAACCCGTTTCGGGACTGAAGCTTTCTTT.

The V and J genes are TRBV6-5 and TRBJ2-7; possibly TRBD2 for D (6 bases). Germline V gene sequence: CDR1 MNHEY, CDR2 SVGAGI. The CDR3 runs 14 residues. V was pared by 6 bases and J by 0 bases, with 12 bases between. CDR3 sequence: CASSRDGSSYEQYF. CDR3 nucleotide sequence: TGTGCCAGCAGCCGGGACGGGAGCTCCTACGAGCAGTACTTC.

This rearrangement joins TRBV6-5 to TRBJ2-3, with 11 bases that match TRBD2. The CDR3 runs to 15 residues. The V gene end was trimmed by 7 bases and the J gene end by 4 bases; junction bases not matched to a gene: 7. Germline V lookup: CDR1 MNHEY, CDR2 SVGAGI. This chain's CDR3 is CASMGLAGGPDTQYF. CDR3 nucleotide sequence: TGTGCCAGCATGGGTCTAGCGGGAGGCCCAGATACGCAGTATTTT.

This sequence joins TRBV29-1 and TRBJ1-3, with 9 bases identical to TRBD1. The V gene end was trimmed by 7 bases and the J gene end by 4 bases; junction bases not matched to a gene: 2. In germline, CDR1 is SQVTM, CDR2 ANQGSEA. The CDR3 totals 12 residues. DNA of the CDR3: TGCAGCGCCGGGACAGGGGGAAACACCATATATTTT. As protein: CSAGTGGNTIYF.

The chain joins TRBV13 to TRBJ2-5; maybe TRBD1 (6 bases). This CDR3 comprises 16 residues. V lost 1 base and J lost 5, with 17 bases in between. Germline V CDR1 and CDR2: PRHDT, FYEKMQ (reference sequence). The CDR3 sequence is CASSLEAGVGVETQYF. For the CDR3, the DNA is TGTGCCAGCAGCTTAGAAGCAGGGGTCGGAGTGGAGACCCAGTACTTC. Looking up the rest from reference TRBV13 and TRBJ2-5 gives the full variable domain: AAGVIQSPRHLIKEKRETATLKCYPIPRHDTVYWYQQGPGQDPQFLISFYEKMQSDKGSIPDRFSAQQFSDYHSELNMSSLELGDSALYFCASSLEAGVGVETQYFGPGTRLLVL.

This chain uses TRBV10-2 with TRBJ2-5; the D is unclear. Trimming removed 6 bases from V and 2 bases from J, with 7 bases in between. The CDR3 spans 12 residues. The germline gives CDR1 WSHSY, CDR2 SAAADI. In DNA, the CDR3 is TGCGCCAGCAGGCGTATGCAAGAGACCCAGTACTTC. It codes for CASRRMQETQYF.

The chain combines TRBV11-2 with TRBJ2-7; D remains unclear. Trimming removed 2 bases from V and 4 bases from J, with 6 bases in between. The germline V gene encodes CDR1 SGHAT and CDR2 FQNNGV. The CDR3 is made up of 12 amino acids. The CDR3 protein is CASSLQAYEQYF. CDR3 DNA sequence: TGTGCCAGCAGCTTACAAGCGTACGAGCAGTACTTC.

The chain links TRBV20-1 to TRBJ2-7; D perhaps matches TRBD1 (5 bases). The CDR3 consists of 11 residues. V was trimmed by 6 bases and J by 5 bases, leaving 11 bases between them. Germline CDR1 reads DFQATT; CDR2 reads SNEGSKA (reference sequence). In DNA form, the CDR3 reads TGCAGTGCGGATTGGGGCAACGAGCAGTACTTC. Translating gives CSADWGNEQYF.

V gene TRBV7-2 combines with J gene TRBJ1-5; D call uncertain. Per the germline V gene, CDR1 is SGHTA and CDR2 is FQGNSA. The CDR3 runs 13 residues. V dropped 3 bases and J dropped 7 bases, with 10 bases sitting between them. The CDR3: CASSFSHRQPQHF. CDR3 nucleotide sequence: TGTGCCAGCAGCTTTTCCCATCGGCAGCCCCAGCATTTT.

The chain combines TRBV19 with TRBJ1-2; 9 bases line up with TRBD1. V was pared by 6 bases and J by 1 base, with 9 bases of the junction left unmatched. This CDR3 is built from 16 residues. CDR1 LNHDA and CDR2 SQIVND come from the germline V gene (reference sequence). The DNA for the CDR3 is TGTGCCAGTAGCATCCCGGGACAGGGAGTTAACTATGGCTACACCTTC. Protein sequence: CASSIPGQGVNYGYTF.

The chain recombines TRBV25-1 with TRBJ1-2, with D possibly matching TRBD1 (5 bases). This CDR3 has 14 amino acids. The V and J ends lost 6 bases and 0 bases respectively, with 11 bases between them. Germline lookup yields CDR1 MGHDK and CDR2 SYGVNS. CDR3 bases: TGTGCCAGCAGCCCAGGGTTTTCTAACTATGGCTACACCTTC. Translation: CASSPGFSNYGYTF.

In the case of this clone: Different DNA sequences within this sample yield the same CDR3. The CDR3 reads CASSPGGQPQHF. The CDR3 DNA sequence: TGTGCCAGCAGTCCTGGGGGCCAGCCCCAGCATTTT. This sequence joins TRBV28 and TRBJ1-5; perhaps TRBD1 as D (6 bases). Trimming removed 5 bases from V and 7 bases from J, with 9 bases in between. Germline V CDR1 and CDR2: MDHEN, SYDVKM. The CDR3 is 12 amino acids.

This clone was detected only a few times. The CDR3 here is CASNRGEGTEAFF. CDR3 in DNA: TGTGCCAGCAACCGCGGGGAGGGCACTGAAGCTTTCTTT. The rearrangement links TRBV2 to TRBJ1-1; D ambiguous. The V end was cut by 7 bases, the J end by 4 bases, with 13 bases between. Germline CDR1 reads SNHLY; CDR2 reads FYNNEI. CDR3 length equals 13 residues.

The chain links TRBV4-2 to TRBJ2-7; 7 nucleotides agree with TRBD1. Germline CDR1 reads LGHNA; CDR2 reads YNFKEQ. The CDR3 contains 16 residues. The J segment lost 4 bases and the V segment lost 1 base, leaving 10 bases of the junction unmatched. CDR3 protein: CASSQVRTGLGYEQYF. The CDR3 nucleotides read TGTGCCAGCAGCCAAGTGCGGACAGGTCTTGGATACGAGCAGTACTTC.

CDR3 sequence reads: CASEGRDSSGANVLTF. DNA of the CDR3: TGTGCCAGCGAAGGCAGAGACAGCTCTGGGGCCAACGTCCTGACTTTC. The chain carries TRBV9 and TRBJ2-6; D may be TRBD1 (5 bases). Germline CDR1 SGDLS, CDR2 YYNGEE. V was pared by 7 bases and J by 0 bases, with 14 bases between. The CDR3 is made up of 16 amino acids.

The chain's CDR3 is CAIRLGGTDTQYF. The CDR3 DNA follows: TGTGCCATCAGGCTCGGGGGCACAGATACGCAGTATTTT. The chain links TRBV10-3 to TRBJ2-3; D is perhaps TRBD2 (5 bases). V lost 6 bases to trimming and J lost 1 base, with 8 bases between them. The CDR3 extends over 13 amino acids. Per germline, CDR1 ENHRY and CDR2 SYGVKD.

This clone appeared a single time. The chain's CDR3 is CASGRGYEQYF. The CDR3, as DNA: TGTGCCAGCGGGAGGGGCTACGAGCAGTACTTC. The chain has TRBV5-8 and TRBJ2-7, with 7 nucleotides matching TRBD2. V was clipped by 7 bases and J by 3 bases; unmatched bases: 1. The length of the CDR3 is 11 residues. Looked up from germline, CDR1 is SGHTS and CDR2 is YDEGEE.

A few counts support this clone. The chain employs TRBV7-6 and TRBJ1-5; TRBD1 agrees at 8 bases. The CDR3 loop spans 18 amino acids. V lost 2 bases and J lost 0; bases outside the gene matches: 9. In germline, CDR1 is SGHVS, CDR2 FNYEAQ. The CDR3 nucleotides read TGTGCCAGCAGCTTAAGGCAGGGGGCTCTCTATAGCAATCAGCCCCAGCATTTT. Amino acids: CASSLRQGALYSNQPQHF.

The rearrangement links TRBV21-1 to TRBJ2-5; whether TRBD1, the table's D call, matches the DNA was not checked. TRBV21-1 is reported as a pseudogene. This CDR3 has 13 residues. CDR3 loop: CASSKVAGETQYF. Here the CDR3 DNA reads TGTGCCAGCAGCAAAGTGGCTGGAGAGACCCAGTACTTC.

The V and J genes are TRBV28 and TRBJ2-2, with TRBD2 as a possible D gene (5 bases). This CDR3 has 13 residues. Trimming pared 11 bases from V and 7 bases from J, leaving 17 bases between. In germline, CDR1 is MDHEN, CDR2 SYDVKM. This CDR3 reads CASTGLALGELFF. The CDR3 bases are TGTGCCTCCACCGGGCTAGCCCTCGGGGAGCTGTTTTTT.

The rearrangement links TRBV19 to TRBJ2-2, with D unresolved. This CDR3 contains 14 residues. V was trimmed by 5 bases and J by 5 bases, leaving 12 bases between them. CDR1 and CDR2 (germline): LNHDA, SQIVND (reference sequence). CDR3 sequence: CASSPTVVTGELFF. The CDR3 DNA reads TGTGCCAGTAGTCCTACCGTCGTTACCGGGGAGCTGTTTTTT.

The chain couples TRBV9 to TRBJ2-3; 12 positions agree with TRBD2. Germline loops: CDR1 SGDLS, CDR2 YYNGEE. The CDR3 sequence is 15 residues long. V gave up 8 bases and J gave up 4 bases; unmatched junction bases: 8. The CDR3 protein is CASTSSGGASDTQYF. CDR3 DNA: TGTGCCAGTACCTCTAGCGGGGGGGCCTCAGATACGCAGTATTTT. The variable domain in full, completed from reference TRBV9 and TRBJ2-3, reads DSGVTQTPKHLITATGQRVTLRCSPRSGDLSVYWYQQSLDQGLQFLIQYYNGEERAKGNILERFSAQQFPDLHSELNLSSLELGDSALYFCASTSSGGASDTQYFGPGTRLTVL.

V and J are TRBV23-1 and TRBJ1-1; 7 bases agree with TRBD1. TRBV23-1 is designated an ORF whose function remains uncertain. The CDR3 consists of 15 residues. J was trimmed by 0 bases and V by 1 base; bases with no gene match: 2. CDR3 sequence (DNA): TGCGCCAGCAGTCAATGGGACAGCTTGAACACTGAAGCTTTCTTT. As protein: CASSQWDSLNTEAFF.